The T cell receptor (beta chain) under discussion was sequenced for a study of cytomegalovirus exposure and HLA in healthy donors. Study-level points and caveats: A list of around 150 TCR beta chains associated with cytomegalovirus was given.

Comments on this clone: Its antigen is still unknown.

This CDR3 spans 13 amino acids. CDR1 is MNHEY and CDR2 is SVGAGI in the germline V gene. This PCR relied on a set of 60 Vbeta primers and 13 Jbeta primers. Sequencing was performed with immunoSEQ multiplex PCR; in TCRdb, only in-frame clones are kept and a portion is missing. The table records 200,000 to 250,000 clones, 80% to 85% of them present only once. The chain uses TRBV6-5 and TRBJ2-5; D remains ambiguous. The assigned J gene may be wrong: the sequence end matches TRBJ2-7 better. This receptor was obtained from a woman in her forties in good health and CMV-seronegative. Sequencing was done on a sample of PBMCs. CDR3 nucleotide sequence: TGTGCCAGCAGTTACGCATCCTCCTACGAGCAGTACTTC. This gives the protein CASSYASSYEQYF.